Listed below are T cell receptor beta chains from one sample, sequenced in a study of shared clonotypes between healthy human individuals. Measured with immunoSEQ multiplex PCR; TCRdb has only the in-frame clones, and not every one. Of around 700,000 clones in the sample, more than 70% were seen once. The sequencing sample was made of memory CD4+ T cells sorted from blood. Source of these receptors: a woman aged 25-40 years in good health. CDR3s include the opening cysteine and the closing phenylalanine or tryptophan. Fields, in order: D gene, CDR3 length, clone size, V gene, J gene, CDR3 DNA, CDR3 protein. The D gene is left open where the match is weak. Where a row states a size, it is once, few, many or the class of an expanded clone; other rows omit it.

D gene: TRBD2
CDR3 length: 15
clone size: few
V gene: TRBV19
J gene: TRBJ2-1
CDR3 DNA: TGTGCCAGTGGGGTGGGACTAGCGGGATACAATGAGCAGTTCTTC
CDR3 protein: CASGVGLAGYNEQFF

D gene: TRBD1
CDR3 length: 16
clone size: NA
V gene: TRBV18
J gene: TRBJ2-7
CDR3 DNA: TGTGCCAGCTCACCACGTACAGGGGGCGCCGCGGGCGAGCAGTACTTC
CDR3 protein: CASSPRTGGAAGEQYF

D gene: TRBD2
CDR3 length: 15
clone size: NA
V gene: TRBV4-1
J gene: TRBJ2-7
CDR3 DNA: TGCGCCAGCAGCCAAGTTTTAGCGGGAGCGAACGAGCAGTACTTC
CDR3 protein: CASSQVLAGANEQYF

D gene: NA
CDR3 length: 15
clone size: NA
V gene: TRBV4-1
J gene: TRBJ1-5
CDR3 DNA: TGCGCCAGCAGCCAAAATCAGGGGCCCGATCAGCCCCAGCATTTT
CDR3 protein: CASSQNQGPDQPQHF

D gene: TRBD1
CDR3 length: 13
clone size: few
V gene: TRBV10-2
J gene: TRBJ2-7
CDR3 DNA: TGCGCCAGCAGCGCCGGGACAGCCTACGAGCAGTACTTC
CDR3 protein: CASSAGTAYEQYF

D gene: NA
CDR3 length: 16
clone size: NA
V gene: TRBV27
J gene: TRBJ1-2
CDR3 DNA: TGTGCCAGCAGATTTCGTTGGGGGGCAGCTAACTATGGCTACACCTTC
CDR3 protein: CASRFRWGAANYGYTF

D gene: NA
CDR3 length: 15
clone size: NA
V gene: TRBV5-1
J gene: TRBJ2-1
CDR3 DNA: TGCGCCAGCAGCTTGGCGTCGGCGTTATACAATGAGCAGTTCTTC
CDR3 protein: CASSLASALYNEQFF

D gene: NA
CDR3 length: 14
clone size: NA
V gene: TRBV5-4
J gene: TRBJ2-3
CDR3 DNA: TGTGCCAGCAGCCCTGGGACTGTGGTCGGGGCGCAGTATTTT
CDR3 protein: CASSPGTVVGAQYF

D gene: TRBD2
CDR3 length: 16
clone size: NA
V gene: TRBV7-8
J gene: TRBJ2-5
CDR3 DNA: TGTGCCAGCAGCTTGTCCCCTCGGGGGGTATCAGAGACCCAGTACTTC
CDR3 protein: CASSLSPRGVSETQYF

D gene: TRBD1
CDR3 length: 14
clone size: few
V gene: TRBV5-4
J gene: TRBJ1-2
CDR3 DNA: TGTGCCAGCAGCGTGGACAGGGCGGGGCGGGGCTACACCTTC
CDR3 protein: CASSVDRAGRGYTF

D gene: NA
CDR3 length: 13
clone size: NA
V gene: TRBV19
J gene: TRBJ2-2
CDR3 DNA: TGTGCCAGTCATATAGACGGACTGGGGGAGCTGTTTTTT
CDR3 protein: CASHIDGLGELFF

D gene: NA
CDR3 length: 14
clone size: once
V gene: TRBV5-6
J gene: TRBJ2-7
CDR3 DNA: TGTGCCAGCAGCTCCTGGGACGGAGCCTACGAGCAGTACTTC
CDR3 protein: CASSSWDGAYEQYF

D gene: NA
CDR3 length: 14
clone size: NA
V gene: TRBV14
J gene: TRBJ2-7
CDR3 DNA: TGTGCCAGCAGCCAATTCCGGAGTTCCTACGAGCAGTACTTC
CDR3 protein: CASSQFRSSYEQYF

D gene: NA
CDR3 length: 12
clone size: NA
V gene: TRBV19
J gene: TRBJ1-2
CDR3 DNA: TGTGCCAGTATGGGTGATCTTTATGGCTACACCTTC
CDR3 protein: CASMGDLYGYTF

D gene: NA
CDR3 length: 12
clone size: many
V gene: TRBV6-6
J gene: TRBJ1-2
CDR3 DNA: TGTGGGACGAAGGGTGTGGACTATGGCTACACCTTC
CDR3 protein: CGTKGVDYGYTF

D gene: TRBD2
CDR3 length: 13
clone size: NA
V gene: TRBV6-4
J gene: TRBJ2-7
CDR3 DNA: TGTGCCAGCAGTGTGGGGGGGGGCTACGAGCAGTACTTC
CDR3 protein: CASSVGGGYEQYF

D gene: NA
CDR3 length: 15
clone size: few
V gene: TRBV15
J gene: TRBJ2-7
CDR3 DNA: TGTGCCACCAGCAGAGTACCCGGGGCACGAATAGAGCAGTACTTC
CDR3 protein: CATSRVPGARIEQYF

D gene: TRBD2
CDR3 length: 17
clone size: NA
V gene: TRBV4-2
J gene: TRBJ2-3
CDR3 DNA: TGTGCCAGCAGCCTCCTGCTAGCGGGAGGGCCTGCAGATACGCAGTATTTT
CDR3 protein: CASSLLLAGGPADTQYF

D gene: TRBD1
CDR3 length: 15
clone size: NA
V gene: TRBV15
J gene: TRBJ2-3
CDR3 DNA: TGTGCCACCAGCCCCGGGACAGGGGGAACAGATACGCAGTATTTT
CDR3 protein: CATSPGTGGTDTQYF

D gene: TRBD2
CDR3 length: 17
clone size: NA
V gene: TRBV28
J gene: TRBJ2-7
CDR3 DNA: TGTGCCAGCAGTTCCCCGGGACTAGCGGGAGGGCTCTACGAGCAGTACTTC
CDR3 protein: CASSSPGLAGGLYEQYF

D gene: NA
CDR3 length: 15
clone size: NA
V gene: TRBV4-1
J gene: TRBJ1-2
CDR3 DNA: TGCGCCAGCAGCCAAGTTGGAGGTCAGCCCTATGGCTACACCTTC
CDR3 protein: CASSQVGGQPYGYTF

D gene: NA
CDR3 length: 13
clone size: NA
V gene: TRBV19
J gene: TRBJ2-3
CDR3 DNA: TGTGCCAGTAGTCACAGGGCGCCAGATACGCAGTATTTT
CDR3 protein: CASSHRAPDTQYF

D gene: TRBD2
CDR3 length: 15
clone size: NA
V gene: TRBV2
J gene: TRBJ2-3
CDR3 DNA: TGTGCCAGCGAGCCCTTGACTAGCGGGACAGATACGCAGTATTTT
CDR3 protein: CASEPLTSGTDTQYF

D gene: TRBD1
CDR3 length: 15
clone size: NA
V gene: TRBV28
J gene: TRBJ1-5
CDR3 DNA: TGTGCCAGCGTCACAGGGGCAAGTGGCAATCAGCCCCAGCATTTT
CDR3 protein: CASVTGASGNQPQHF

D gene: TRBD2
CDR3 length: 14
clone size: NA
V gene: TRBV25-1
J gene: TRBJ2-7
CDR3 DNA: TGTGCCAGCAGTGCGTACTGGACTAGCTACGAGCAGTACTTC
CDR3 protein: CASSAYWTSYEQYF

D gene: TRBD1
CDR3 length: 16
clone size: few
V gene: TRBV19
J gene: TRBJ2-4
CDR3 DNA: TGTGCCAGTAGCTACCGACAGGGGGCGATGGGGAACATTCAGTACTTC
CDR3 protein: CASSYRQGAMGNIQYF

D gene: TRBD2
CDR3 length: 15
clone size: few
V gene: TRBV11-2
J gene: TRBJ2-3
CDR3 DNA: TGTGCCAGCAGCTTAAGGGCGGGAGAGTCAGATACGCAGTATTTT
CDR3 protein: CASSLRAGESDTQYF

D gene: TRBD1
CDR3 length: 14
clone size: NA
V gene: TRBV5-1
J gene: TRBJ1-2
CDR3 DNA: TGCGCCAGCAGCTTCACAGGGGGTGGCTATGGCTACACCTTC
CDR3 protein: CASSFTGGGYGYTF

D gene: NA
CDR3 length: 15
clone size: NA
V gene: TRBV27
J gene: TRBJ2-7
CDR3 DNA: TGTGCCAGCAGTTTAAGGGCCCTGGGTTCCTACGAGCAGTACTTC
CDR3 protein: CASSLRALGSYEQYF

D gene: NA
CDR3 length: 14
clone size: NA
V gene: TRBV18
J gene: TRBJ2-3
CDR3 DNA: TGTGCCAGCTCTCGCGTTCAGGGCACAGATACGCAGTATTTT
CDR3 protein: CASSRVQGTDTQYF

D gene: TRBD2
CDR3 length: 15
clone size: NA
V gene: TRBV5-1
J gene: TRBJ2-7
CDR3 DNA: TGCGCCAGCAGCTTGGCGTTAGCGGGAGCCCACGAGCAGTACTTC
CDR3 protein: CASSLALAGAHEQYF

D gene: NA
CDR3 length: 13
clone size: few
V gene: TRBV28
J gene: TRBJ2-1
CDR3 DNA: TGTGCCAGCAAAACCAACAGCTACAATGAGCAGTTCTTC
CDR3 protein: CASKTNSYNEQFF

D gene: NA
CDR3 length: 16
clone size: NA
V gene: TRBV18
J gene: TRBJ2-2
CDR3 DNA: TGTGCCAGCTCTCGAATGAGCCAAGGGAACACCGGGGAGCTGTTTTTT
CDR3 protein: CASSRMSQGNTGELFF

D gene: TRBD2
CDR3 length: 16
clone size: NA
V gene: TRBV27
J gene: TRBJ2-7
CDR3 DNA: TGTGCCAGCAGTTTGGGGTCTAGCGGGAGGTTCTACGAGCAGTACTTC
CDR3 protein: CASSLGSSGRFYEQYF

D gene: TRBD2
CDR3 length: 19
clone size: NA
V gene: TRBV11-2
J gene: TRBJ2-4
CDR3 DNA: TGTGCCAGCAGCCCAGGACTAGCGGGAGGATTGGTAGGCAAAAACATTCAGTACTTC
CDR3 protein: CASSPGLAGGLVGKNIQYF

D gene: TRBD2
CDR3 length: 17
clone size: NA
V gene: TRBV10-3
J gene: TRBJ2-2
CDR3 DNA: TGTGCCATCAGTGAGAATGGGCTAGCGGGAAACACCGGGGAGCTGTTTTTT
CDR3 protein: CAISENGLAGNTGELFF

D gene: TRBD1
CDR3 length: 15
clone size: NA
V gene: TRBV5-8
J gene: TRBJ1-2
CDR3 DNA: TGTGCCAGCAGCCCCGGGACAGGAATAAACTATGGCTACACCTTC
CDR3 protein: CASSPGTGINYGYTF

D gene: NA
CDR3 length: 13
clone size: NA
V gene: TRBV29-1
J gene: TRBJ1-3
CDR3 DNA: TGCAGCGCCAAGCTCGGGATCGGAAACACCATATATTTT
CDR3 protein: CSAKLGIGNTIYF

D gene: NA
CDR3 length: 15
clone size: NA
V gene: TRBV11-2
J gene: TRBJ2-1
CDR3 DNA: TGTGCCAGCAGCCTAGAAGCGCTAGATGGGAATGAGCAGTTCTTC
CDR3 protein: CASSLEALDGNEQFF

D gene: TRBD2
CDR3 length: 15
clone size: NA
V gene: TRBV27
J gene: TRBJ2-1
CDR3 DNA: TGTGCCAGCAGCCCGAATAGCGGGGCCTACAATGAGCAGTTCTTC
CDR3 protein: CASSPNSGAYNEQFF

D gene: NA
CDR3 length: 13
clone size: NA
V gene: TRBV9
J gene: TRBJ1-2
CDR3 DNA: TGTGCCAGCAGCTGGAAGCGGGAGGGGGGCTACACCTTC
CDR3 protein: CASSWKREGGYTF

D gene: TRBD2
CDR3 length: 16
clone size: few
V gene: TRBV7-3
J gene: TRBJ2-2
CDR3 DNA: TGTGCCAGCAGCTCGGGACTAGCGGGAGTGGCCGGGGAGCTGTTTTTT
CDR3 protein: CASSSGLAGVAGELFF

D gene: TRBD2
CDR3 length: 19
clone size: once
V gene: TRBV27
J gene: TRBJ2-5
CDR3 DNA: TGTGCCAGCAGTTTACTGATAGGACTAGCGGGGCTGTCCCGGGAGACCCAGTACTTC
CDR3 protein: CASSLLIGLAGLSRETQYF

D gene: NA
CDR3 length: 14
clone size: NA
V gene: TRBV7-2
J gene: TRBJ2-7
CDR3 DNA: TGTGCCAGCAGCTTAGTTCGTAATACCTACGAGCAGTACTTC
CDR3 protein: CASSLVRNTYEQYF

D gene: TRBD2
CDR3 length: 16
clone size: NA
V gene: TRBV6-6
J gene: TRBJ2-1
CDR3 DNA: TGTGCCAGCAACGCCCTAGCGGGTGTCTCCTACAATGAGCAGTTCTTC
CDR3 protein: CASNALAGVSYNEQFF

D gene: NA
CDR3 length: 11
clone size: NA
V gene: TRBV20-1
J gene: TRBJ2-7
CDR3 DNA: TGCAGTGCGGACTCCTCCTACGAGCAGTACTTC
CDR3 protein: CSADSSYEQYF

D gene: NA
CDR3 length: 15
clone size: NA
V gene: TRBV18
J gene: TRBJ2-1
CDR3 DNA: TGTGCCAGCTCACCACCGACGGGGGGCAGGGGTGAGCAGTTCTTC
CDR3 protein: CASSPPTGGRGEQFF

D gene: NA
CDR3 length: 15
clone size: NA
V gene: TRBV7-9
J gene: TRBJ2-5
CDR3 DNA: TGTGCCAGCAGCTTAGGTGCGGGCTCCCAAGAGACCCAGTACTTC
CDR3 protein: CASSLGAGSQETQYF

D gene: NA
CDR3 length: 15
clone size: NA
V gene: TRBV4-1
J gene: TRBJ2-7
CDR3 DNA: TGCGCCAGCAGCCACCCGGCAGAGCGCGTCTACGAGCAGTACTTC
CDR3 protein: CASSHPAERVYEQYF

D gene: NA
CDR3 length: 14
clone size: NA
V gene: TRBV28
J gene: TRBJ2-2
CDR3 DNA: TGTGCCAGCAGCCCCGGGACCAACACCGGGGAGCTGTTTTTT
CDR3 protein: CASSPGTNTGELFF

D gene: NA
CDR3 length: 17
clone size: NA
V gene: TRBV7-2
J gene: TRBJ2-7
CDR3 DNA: TGTGCCAGCAGCCACCGATTGAGCCCATGGAGCTCCTACGAGCAGTACTTC
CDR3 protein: CASSHRLSPWSSYEQYF

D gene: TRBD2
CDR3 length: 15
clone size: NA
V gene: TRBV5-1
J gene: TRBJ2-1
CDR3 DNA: TGCGCCAGCAGCTTGGGAGCGGGAGGGAACAATGAGCAGTTCTTC
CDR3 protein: CASSLGAGGNNEQFF

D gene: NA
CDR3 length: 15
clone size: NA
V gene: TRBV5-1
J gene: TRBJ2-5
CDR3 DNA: TGCGCCAGCAGCTTGATGGGGGCGGGGCAAGAGACCCAGTACTTC
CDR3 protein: CASSLMGAGQETQYF